One sample yielded the 16 T cell receptor beta chains listed below, sequenced in a study of patients and donors after allogeneic stem cell transplantation (dated by TCRdb to the early 2020s). Library preparation was by RT-PCR. Instrument used: NextSeq 550. TCRdb ran its own pipeline on the public reads, namely fastp trimming at Q25 and MiXCR clone calling, and kept in-frame beta chains. Rows with one shared CDR3 protein collapse into an entry with the most common genes and DNA. Recorded for this sample are around 150,000 distinct CDR3 sequences; roughly 30% of them occurred a single time. Together, the top ten hold about 3.3% of the sample. Material for sequencing was blood, either unsorted or a sorted T cell fraction (not recorded which). The receptors come from a human donor who was either an allogeneic HSCT recipient or a stem cell or donor lymphocyte infusion donor (not recorded which). It is not recorded whose cells these are; they may come from a transplant donor.

J is TRBJ2-5 and V is TRBV7-2, with 9 bases lining up with TRBD1. The CDR3 spans 15 residues. The ends lost 0 bases at V and 5 bases at J; junction bases unmatched: 4. Germline V gene data show CDR1 as SGHTA and CDR2 as FQGNSA. CDR3 nucleotides: TGTGCCAGCAGCTTAGCGAAGGGACAGGGCGAGACCCAGTACTTC. Its translation: CASSLAKGQGETQYF.

The table lists this clonotype with a few counts. V and J are TRBV7-2 and TRBJ1-1; TRBD1 matches at 9 bases. Germline V lookup: CDR1 SGHTA, CDR2 FQGNSA. The CDR3 length is 15 residues. V gave up 4 bases and J gave up 4 bases; unmatched junction bases: 7. The CDR3 nucleotides read TGTGCCAGCAGCTCTCACAGGGGGCGCGGCACTGAAGCTTTCTTT. It encodes CASSSHRGRGTEAFF.

This clonotype was counted many times. The J gene is TRBJ2-1, the V gene TRBV10-3; 7 nucleotides line up with TRBD2. This CDR3 is 13 amino acids long. Losses at the gene ends were 11 bases for V and 3 bases for J; bases not matched to a gene: 7. Looked up from germline, CDR1 is ENHRY and CDR2 is SYGVKD. The CDR3 region is CAGAGEIYNEQFF. CDR3 DNA: TGTGCCGGGGCGGGAGAAATCTACAATGAGCAGTTCTTC.

This clonotype was observed at least ten times. The rearrangement joins TRBV27 to TRBJ2-1, with a possible D match to TRBD1 (5 bases). The V end was cut by 3 bases, the J end by 5 bases, with 23 bases between. CDR1 is MNHEY and CDR2 is SMNVEV in the germline V gene (reference sequence). The CDR3 length is 18 residues. The CDR3 loop reads CASSFRGMPTPGHNEQFF. CDR3 coding DNA: TGTGCCAGCAGTTTTAGGGGTATGCCTACCCCGGGCCACAATGAGCAGTTCTTC.

This clonotype has a handful of counts. V and J are TRBV20-1 and TRBJ1-1; D unclear. Looked up from germline, CDR1 is DFQATT and CDR2 is SNEGSKA (reference sequence). The CDR3 loop spans 15 amino acids. V dropped 5 bases and J dropped 4 bases, with 20 bases sitting between them. The CDR3 here is CSAFQYTASITEAFF. The CDR3 DNA follows: TGCAGTGCTTTTCAGTATACCGCTTCTATCACTGAAGCTTTCTTT.

This rearrangement joins TRBV6-5 to TRBJ2-7, with D unresolved. In germline, CDR1 is MNHEY, CDR2 SVGAGI. Trimming removed 0 bases at V and 4 bases at J, with 10 bases between. CDR3 length: 14 amino acids. The CDR3: CASSYSVPGYEQYF. CDR3 sequence (DNA): TGTGCCAGCAGTTACTCGGTTCCAGGTTACGAGCAGTACTTC.

The genes are TRBV7-9 and TRBJ1-5, with 8 bases identical to TRBD1. Unmatched junction bases numbered 6, after V lost 6 bases and J lost 5 bases. The germline CDR1 and CDR2 sequences are SEHNR and FQNEAQ (reference sequence). The CDR3 contains 14 residues. This CDR3 reads CASSRQGSDQPQHF. CDR3 nucleotides: TGTGCCAGCAGTCGACAGGGGTCGGATCAGCCCCAGCATTTT.

This rearrangement joins TRBV7-2 to TRBJ1-5; 7 bases match TRBD1. The junction had 7 bases not matched to a gene; V was cut back by 4 bases and J by 7 bases. The germline CDR1 and CDR2 sequences are SGHTA and FQGNSA. The CDR3 consists of 14 residues. CDR3 sequence reads: CASSSTRGRQPQHF. DNA of the CDR3: TGTGCCAGCAGCTCGACAAGGGGGCGGCAGCCCCAGCATTTT.

This chain joins TRBV9 and TRBJ1-4, with D hard to call. CDR1 is SGDLS, CDR2 YYNGEE, per germline. This CDR3 has 15 residues. V was shortened by 4 bases and J by 0 bases, with 10 bases between the two germline ends. The CDR3 DNA reads TGTGCCAGCAGCAGTAGGACGGCAACTAATGAAAAACTGTTTTTT. This codes for CASSSRTATNEKLFF.

The chain employs TRBV20-1 and TRBJ2-2, with D unresolved. V lost 1 base and J lost 6, with 9 bases in between. There are 13 residues in the CDR3. In germline, CDR1 is DFQATT, CDR2 SNEGSKA (reference sequence). Written as DNA, the CDR3 is TGCAGTGCTAGAGTCCCTTATTCCGGGGAGCTGTTTTTT. Protein product: CSARVPYSGELFF.

This rearrangement joins TRBV12-3 or TRBV12-4 to TRBJ2-7; D remains unclear. V lost 6 bases to trimming and J lost 4 bases, with 16 bases between them. This CDR3 has 14 residues. The CDR3 DNA follows: TGTGCCAGCAGCCCACAGTACAGTGCGTACGAGCAGTACTTC. Its translation: CASSPQYSAYEQYF.

V gene TRBV24-1 combines with J gene TRBJ2-2; D possibly matches TRBD1 or TRBD2 (5 bases each). Germline CDR1 reads KGHDR; CDR2 reads SFDVKD. The CDR3 is 16 amino acids. Trimming removed 3 bases at V and 7 bases at J, with 17 bases between. The CDR3 region is CATSDAGTPRGGELFF. Written as DNA, the CDR3 is TGTGCCACCAGTGATGCCGGGACCCCAAGGGGCGGGGAGCTGTTTTTT.

This clonotype has more than one count but fewer than ten. The chain employs TRBV28 and TRBJ1-5; a weak D match, TRBD1 (6 bases). This CDR3 has 14 amino acids. Germline V gives CDR1 MDHEN, CDR2 SYDVKM. V shed 6 bases and J shed 4 bases, with 13 bases lying between them. The CDR3 sequence: CASRPGQTNQPQHF. The DNA for the CDR3 is TGTGCCAGCAGACCCGGACAGACGAATCAGCCCCAGCATTTT.

This chain links TRBV29-1 with TRBJ2-5; D call uncertain. Germline lookup yields CDR1 SQVTM and CDR2 ANQGSEA. Trimming pared 2 bases from V and 3 bases from J, leaving 10 bases between. The CDR3 is 13 residues long. CDR3 nucleotides: TGCAGCGTTGAATTTCCGGCCGAAGAGACCCAGTACTTC. This gives the protein CSVEFPAEETQYF.

This clonotype was seen a few times. V and J are TRBV5-1 and TRBJ2-6, with TRBD1 matching over 7 bases. Germline values: CDR1 SGHRS, CDR2 YFSETQ. This CDR3 spans 17 amino acids. V trimming: 0 bases; J trimming: 0 bases; junction bases outside the gene matches: 3. The CDR3 reads CASSLGQGSSGANVLTF. In DNA, the CDR3 is TGCGCCAGCAGCTTGGGACAGGGAAGCTCTGGGGCCAACGTCCTGACTTTC.

This clonotype was counted only a few times. The V call is TRBV18, the J call TRBJ1-5; 9 bases match TRBD1. Germline V gene sequence: CDR1 KGHSH, CDR2 LQKENI. V lost 6 bases, J lost 4 bases, and 4 bases stayed unmatched. The CDR3 runs to 14 residues. DNA for the CDR3: TGTGCCAGCTCTCGGACAGGGGAGAATCAGCCCCAGCATTTT. Protein product: CASSRTGENQPQHF.